The present TCR beta chain was sequenced within a study of read filtering for tumor transcriptome and immune sequencing. The library was built from about 400 ng RNA with molecular barcoded adaptors for alpha/delta and beta/gamma chains. Each CDR3 protein is one row after TCRdb ran MiXCR on the reads. Of tens of thousands of distinct CDR3 sequences in the sample, 20% to 25% were seen once. The V gene lost 0 bases and the J gene lost 10 bases, with 12 bases spanning the gap. The CDR3 extends over 13 amino acids. CDR1 is SNHLY and CDR2 is FYNNEI in the germline V gene. This clonotype has more than one count but fewer than ten.

The J gene is TRBJ1-1, the V gene TRBV2; D gene uncertain. The sample was a population of CD138-negative cells sorted from bone marrow. The source of this sequence is a donor aged 40 or over with multiple myeloma. The CDR3 DNA is TGTGCCAGCAGTGAAGCGCTTCGTTTTGCAGCTTTCTTT. This encodes CASSEALRFAAFF.